These 21 T cell receptor beta chains share one sample of origin, sequenced in a study of PD-L1 blockade in urothelial cancer. The time point denotes: peripheral blood 6 weeks after treatment start. Repertoires were generated with immunoSEQ multiplex PCR, while TCRdb's copy carries only in-frame clones and drops some. The data contain about 120,000 clones, approximately 90% of them seen just once; the ten biggest clones take up 1.5% to 2%. The material sequenced was PBMCs, taken around atezolizumab (anti-PD-L1) treatment. The source is a man aged 55 to 70 with urothelial cancer.

This chain connects TRBV19 to TRBJ2-7; TRBD1 is a possible D gene (6 bases). This CDR3 comprises 14 residues. Germline V gives CDR1 LNHDA, CDR2 SQIVND (reference sequence). With 4 bases removed from V and 0 bases from J, the gap between germline ends came to 10 bases. CDR3 sequence: CASSSTGSSYEQYF. CDR3 DNA sequence: TGTGCCAGTAGTAGCACAGGGAGCTCCTACGAGCAGTACTTC.

The chain joins TRBV28 to TRBJ2-5; 7 bases fit TRBD1. CDR1 is MDHEN, CDR2 SYDVKM, per germline. The ends lost 3 bases at V and 5 bases at J; junction bases unmatched: 9. The CDR3 runs 15 residues. The CDR3 loop reads CASSFMTGSGETQYF. CDR3 coding DNA: TGTGCCAGCAGTTTCATGACAGGGTCCGGCGAGACCCAGTACTTC.

The J gene is TRBJ1-1, the V gene TRBV7-2; 11 nucleotides line up with TRBD1. The CDR3 sequence is 15 residues long. CDR1 is SGHTA, CDR2 FQGNSA, per germline. V was pared by 5 bases and J by 1 base, with 3 bases of the junction left unmatched. For the CDR3, the DNA is TGTGCCAGCAGCAGGACAGGGGGCGGGAACACTGAAGCTTTCTTT. Translating gives CASSRTGGGNTEAFF.

The chain has TRBV6-1 and TRBJ1-2, with D unclear. The germline V and J ends were trimmed by 4 bases and 8 bases, with 14 bases remaining between them. Germline CDR1 is MNHNS and CDR2 is SASEGT. The CDR3 sequence is 13 residues long. The CDR3 bases are TGTGCCAGCAGTGCGGTGCGGGGTGACGGCTACACCTTC. It encodes CASSAVRGDGYTF.

This clone came up once. This chain joins TRBV28 and TRBJ2-2; 7 nucleotides align to TRBD1. The CDR3 is made up of 16 amino acids. Trimming took 5 bases from V and 6 from J; bases not matched to a gene: 12. The germline V gene has CDR1 MDHEN and CDR2 SYDVKM. This CDR3 is CASSPIPEQGSGELFF. The CDR3 bases are TGTGCCAGCAGTCCCATCCCAGAACAGGGGTCCGGGGAGCTGTTTTTT. The entire variable domain, with the rest obtained from reference TRBV28 and TRBJ2-2, is as follows: DVKVTQSSRYLVKRTGEKVFLECVQDMDHENMFWYRQDPGLGLRLIYFSYDVKMKEKGDIPEGYSVSREKKERFSLILESASTNQTSMYLCASSPIPEQGSGELFFGEGSRLTVL.

This rearrangement joins TRBV7-9 to TRBJ1-6; tentative D call: TRBD1 (5 bases). Germline-derived CDR1 and CDR2 are SEHNR and FQNEAQ (reference sequence). The CDR3 loop spans 17 amino acids. V dropped 5 bases and J dropped 9 bases, with 23 bases sitting between them. This CDR3 is CASSRGSLGGNSSPLHF. In DNA form, the CDR3 reads TGTGCCAGCAGCCGCGGCTCGCTGGGGGGGAACAGTTCACCCCTCCACTTT. Full variable domain (missing parts from reference TRBV7-9 and TRBJ1-6): DTGVSQNPRHKITKRGQNVTFRCDPISEHNRLYWYRQTLGQGPEFLTYFQNEAQLEKSRLLSDRFSAERPKGSFSTLEIQRTEQGDSAMYLCASSRGSLGGNSSPLHFGNGTRLTVT.

This chain connects TRBV10-3 to TRBJ2-7; tentative D call: TRBD1 (6 bases). The CDR3 consists of 13 residues. Per the germline V gene, CDR1 is ENHRY and CDR2 is SYGVKD. Trimming took 6 bases from V and 1 from J, leaving 10 bases between them. As DNA, the CDR3 is TGTGCCATCAGCTTTCAGGGGTCCTACGAGCAGTACTTC. Translation gives CAISFQGSYEQYF.

The rearrangement joins TRBV2 to TRBJ2-1; weak D call: TRBD2 (5 bases). The CDR3 consists of 15 residues. Germline CDR1 and CDR2: SNHLY and FYNNEI. V gave up 2 bases and J gave up 1 base, with 9 bases separating them. The CDR3 coding sequence is TGTGCCAGCAGTGAACGGTGGAGGTCCTACAATGAGCAGTTCTTC. This gives the protein CASSERWRSYNEQFF.

J is TRBJ2-1 and V is TRBV5-1; 7 bases are a match to TRBD1. CDR3 length equals 18 residues. V lost 0 bases, J lost 1 base, and 10 bases stayed unmatched. The germline gives CDR1 SGHRS, CDR2 YFSETQ. CDR3 DNA: TGCGCCAGCAGCTTGGCCGGGTTGGGGACAGATTCCTACAATGAGCAGTTCTTC. It specifies CASSLAGLGTDSYNEQFF.

At least ten counts were recorded for this clone. The chain uses TRBV5-1 and TRBJ1-5; D not resolved. The CDR3 has 13 residues. V was cut by 4 bases and J by 3 bases, with 8 bases left in between. CDR1 and CDR2 from the germline V gene are SGHRS and YFSETQ. The CDR3 nucleotides read TGCGCCAGCAGCATTATCCCCAATCAGCCCCAGCATTTT. Residues: CASSIIPNQPQHF.

Only a few counts were recorded for this clone. The chain uses TRBV19 and TRBJ1-1; 11 bases are a match to TRBD1. This CDR3 has 15 residues. The germline V gene has CDR1 LNHDA and CDR2 SQIVND (reference sequence). Trimming removed 5 bases from V and 1 base from J; junction bases left unmatched: 3. CDR3 region: CASSGQGARNTEAFF. CDR3 in DNA: TGTGCCAGTAGTGGACAGGGGGCAAGGAACACTGAAGCTTTCTTT.

The chain has TRBV5-1 and TRBJ2-5; D is perhaps TRBD2 (9 bases). This CDR3 comprises 16 residues. Trimming stripped 5 bases from V and 9 bases from J, with 26 bases between. CDR1 and CDR2 (germline): SGHRS, YFSETQ. CDR3 DNA sequence: TGCGCCAGCAGTCGTATGGCGGGAGGGACAGGTCAGGCCCAGTACTTC. Amino acid sequence: CASSRMAGGTGQAQYF.

This chain joins TRBV6-5 and TRBJ2-4; D gene ambiguous. Germline CDR1 reads MNHEY; CDR2 reads SVGAGI. This CDR3 is built from 14 residues. V was clipped by 6 bases and J by 0 bases, with 9 bases between them. In DNA, the CDR3 is TGTGCCAGCAGGGGTGGGCTAGCCAAAAACATTCAGTACTTC. It translates to CASRGGLAKNIQYF.

The rearrangement joins TRBV7-3 to TRBJ1-6; possibly TRBD1 for D (6 bases). The CDR3 extends over 13 amino acids. Germline values: CDR1 SGHTA, CDR2 FQGTGA. Trimming shortened V by 8 bases and J by 10 bases, and 15 bases separated the two germline ends. The CDR3 loop is CASGGGPGSPLHF. The CDR3 bases are TGTGCCAGCGGGGGGGGCCCAGGGTCACCCCTCCACTTT.

A single count supports this clone. The chain has TRBV4-2 and TRBJ2-7; TRBD1 aligns across 10 bases. CDR3 size: 14 residues. The germline V gene encodes CDR1 LGHNA and CDR2 YNFKEQ. J was trimmed by 2 bases and V by 6 bases; bases with no gene match: 4. CDR3 in DNA: TGTGCCAGCAGTGCTGGGACAGGGGCCTACGAGCAGTACTTC. This encodes CASSAGTGAYEQYF.

The chain links TRBV5-1 to TRBJ2-1, with 10 bases lining up with TRBD2. The CDR3 is 15 residues long. Trimming removed 2 bases from V and 5 bases from J; junction bases left unmatched: 4. Looked up from germline, CDR1 is SGHRS and CDR2 is YFSETQ. DNA of the CDR3: TGCGCCAGCAGCTTTGCTAGCGGGAGCAACAATGAGCAGTTCTTC. Translation gives CASSFASGSNNEQFF.

V usage is TRBV13 and J usage is TRBJ2-3; the D gene is possibly TRBD1 (6 bases). The CDR3 loop spans 14 amino acids. Trimming pared 3 bases from V and 3 bases from J, leaving 10 bases between. CDR1 is PRHDT, CDR2 FYEKMQ, per germline (reference sequence). CDR3 in amino acids: CASSLNRGTDTQYF. As DNA, the CDR3 is TGTGCCAGCAGCTTGAATAGGGGGACAGATACGCAGTATTTT.

V gene TRBV5-4 combines with J gene TRBJ1-5; no definite D call. The CDR3 has 15 amino acids. Looked up from germline, CDR1 is SGHNT and CDR2 is YYREEE (reference sequence). Trimming cost V 0 bases and J 4 bases, with 11 bases left between them. The CDR3 here is CASSLVPGGNQPQHF. For the CDR3, the DNA is TGTGCCAGCAGCTTGGTCCCGGGAGGTAATCAGCCCCAGCATTTT.

V gene TRBV19 combines with J gene TRBJ2-1, with 10 nucleotides matching TRBD1. The germline CDR1 and CDR2 sequences are LNHDA and SQIVND (reference sequence). V lost 2 bases to trimming and J lost 6 bases; unmatched junction nucleotides: 10. The CDR3 has 17 amino acids. The CDR3 sequence: CASSINVGQGLSNEQFF. The DNA for the CDR3 is TGTGCCAGTAGTATAAACGTGGGACAGGGGTTAAGCAATGAGCAGTTCTTC.

The CDR3 coding sequence is TGTGCCAGTAGTTTTACAGGGGGGTTGACTGAAGCTTTCTTT. It encodes CASSFTGGLTEAFF. The chain employs TRBV19 and TRBJ1-1; 8 bases agree with TRBD1. The J segment lost 5 bases and the V segment lost 5 bases, leaving 7 bases of the junction unmatched. This CDR3 has 14 residues. Per the germline V gene, CDR1 is LNHDA and CDR2 is SQIVND (reference sequence).

The chain is built from TRBV4-3 and TRBJ2-1; 8 bases line up with TRBD1. CDR3 length equals 17 residues. CDR1 and CDR2 from the germline V gene are LGHNA and YSLEER. Trimming at V came to 1 base and at J to 0 bases, leaving 5 bases not matched to a gene. CDR3 in DNA: TGCGCCAGCAGCCAAGGGACAGGGACAACCTCCTACAATGAGCAGTTCTTC. Its protein product is CASSQGTGTTSYNEQFF.